This T cell receptor beta chain was captured by sequencing in a study of CD8+CD57+ T cells in acquired aplastic anemia. Of note for this clonotype: The target antigen is unknown.

Patients sequenced had flow cytometry evidence of CD8+CD57+ cell expansion. Patients were untreated when blood was sampled. Study-wide points: There were some 27 CD8+ CDR3 sequences that occurred in both patients and controls. In CD8+ cells, Simpson's diversity showed no significant difference between patients and controls.

Profiling that covered TCR beta VDJ and CDR3 relied on genomic DNA as its template. MiXCR was run by TCRdb on the reads, yielding one entry per CDR3 protein. The sample has some 200,000 distinct CDR3 sequences; around 49% are singletons. Germline V gives CDR1 SGHRS, CDR2 YFSETQ. This CDR3 has 14 amino acids. Trimming cost V 4 bases and J 3 bases; bases outside gene matches: 7. The chain uses TRBV5-1 and TRBJ2-7; TRBD1 agrees at 7 bases. The sequencing input was sorted CD4+, CD8+, or CD8+CD57+ T cells (not recorded which) from PBMCs. The sequence was collected from a human donor with aplastic anemia. This CDR3 is CASSPDRVGYEQYF. CDR3 nucleotides: TGCGCCAGCAGCCCCGACAGGGTAGGCTACGAGCAGTACTTC.